The 32 T cell receptor beta chains below all came from one sample that was sequenced in a study of Graves' ophthalmopathy and Graves' hyperthyroidism. Amplification from RNA transcripts yielded the TCR beta CDR3 regions. An initial RT-PCR round employing HTBI primers preceded a second-round multiplex PCR. TCRdb analysed the multiplex PCR reads with MiXCR anew, one entry per CDR3 protein. The sample lists over a million distinct CDR3 sequences, less than 45% seen once, with approximately 10% in the top ten. The sample consisted of peripheral blood or thyroid tissue (not recorded which). All receptors derive from an adult man with Graves' hyperthyroidism.

This clonotype was counted many times. The chain combines TRBV7-8 with TRBJ1-2, with TRBD1 identical over 9 bases. The trim removed 4 bases at V and 3 bases at J, leaving 9 bases unmatched. The CDR3 consists of 16 residues. In germline, CDR1 is SGHVS, CDR2 FQNEAQ. The CDR3 sequence: CASSSGWDRAYYGYTF. In DNA, the CDR3 is TGTGCCAGCAGCTCCGGGTGGGACAGGGCGTACTATGGCTACACCTTC.

This clonotype was observed a few times. The genes are TRBV30 and TRBJ2-2; 11 bases agree with TRBD2. V dropped 4 bases and J dropped 5; count of bases not matched to a gene: 3. This CDR3 contains 14 residues. CDR1 is GTSNPN and CDR2 is SVGIG in the germline V gene (reference sequence). The CDR3 bases are TGTGCCTGGAAGGGACTAGCGGATACCGGGGAGCTGTTTTTT. It encodes CAWKGLADTGELFF.

The V gene is TRBV5-1, the J gene TRBJ2-3; D is unresolved. Germline values: CDR1 SGHRS, CDR2 YFSETQ. The germline V and J ends were trimmed by 4 bases and 4 bases, with 13 bases remaining between them. This CDR3 has 14 amino acids. The CDR3 bases are TGCGCCAGCAGCCCGCAGCAAGGCGCAGATACGCAGTATTTT. Its protein product is CASSPQQGADTQYF.

This clonotype was recorded a few times. This sequence joins TRBV7-9 and TRBJ2-5; 9 bases map to TRBD1. Germline trimming cut 2 bases from V and 3 bases from J; bases unmatched to any gene: 7. The CDR3 extends over 16 amino acids. Germline values: CDR1 SEHNR, CDR2 FQNEAQ (reference sequence). The CDR3, as DNA: TGTGCCAGCAGCTTATGGACAGGGGCTCGCGAAGAGACCCAGTACTTC. This encodes CASSLWTGAREETQYF.

V and J are TRBV2 and TRBJ2-7; 9 bases fit TRBD1. CDR3 length equals 14 residues. Germline CDR1 is SNHLY and CDR2 is FYNNEI. The trim removed 7 bases at V and 5 bases at J, leaving 9 bases unmatched. Here the CDR3 reads CASTGAGQGNEQYF. DNA of the CDR3: TGTGCCAGCACAGGAGCGGGACAGGGTAACGAGCAGTACTTC.

This clonotype was seen only a few times. V and J are TRBV11-2 and TRBJ1-2, with D tentatively TRBD1 (6 bases). This CDR3 contains 16 residues. V was pared by 5 bases and J by 1 base, with 17 bases between. Per the germline V gene, CDR1 is SGHAT and CDR2 is FQNNGV. This CDR3 reads CASSAQGGRINYGYTF. The CDR3 DNA is TGTGCCAGCAGCGCCCAAGGGGGGCGGATTAACTATGGCTACACCTTC.

This clonotype appeared once. The rearrangement links TRBV29-1 to TRBJ1-2; TRBD1 matches at 8 bases. The CDR3 runs to 10 residues. Germline lookup yields CDR1 SQVTM and CDR2 ANQGSEA. V was clipped by 7 bases and J by 7 bases; unmatched bases: 2. The CDR3 protein is CSATGGGYTF. CDR3 in DNA: TGCAGCGCAACAGGGGGTGGCTACACCTTC. Full variable domain (rest looked up from reference TRBV29-1 and TRBJ1-2): SAVISQKPSRDICQRGTSLTIQCQVDSQVTMMFWYRQQPGQSLTLIATANQGSEATYESGFVIDKFPISRPNLTFSTLTVSNMSPEDSSIYLCSATGGGYTFGSGTRLTVV.

This clonotype was recorded a few times. The chain carries TRBV19 and TRBJ2-7; 8 nucleotides align to TRBD2. After removal of 3 bases from V and 2 bases from J, the junction contained 6 bases not matched to a gene. This CDR3 contains 15 residues. Germline assignment: CDR1 LNHDA and CDR2 SQIVND (reference sequence). The CDR3 sequence is CASSISHSGTYEQYF. In nucleotides, the CDR3 is TGTGCCAGTAGTATTTCCCATAGCGGGACCTACGAGCAGTACTTC.

The sample holds many counts of this clonotype. The chain carries TRBV20-1 and TRBJ2-7, with TRBD1 as a possible D gene (6 bases). The V gene's germline CDR1 is DFQATT and CDR2 SNEGSKA (reference sequence). V lost 5 bases and J lost 6, with 11 bases in between. The CDR3 length is 11 residues. CDR3 coding DNA: TGCAGTGCTGCCACAGGGCCCGAGCAGTACTTC. Residues: CSAATGPEQYF.

This clonotype was observed many times. The V gene is TRBV29-1, the J gene TRBJ1-2, with a tentative D call TRBD1 (5 bases). The length of the CDR3 is 15 residues. Germline-derived CDR1 and CDR2 are SQVTM and ANQGSEA. Trimming shortened V by 1 base and J by 0 bases, and 12 bases separated the two germline ends. The CDR3 loop reads CSVEVSQGANYGYTF. The CDR3 DNA is TGCAGCGTTGAAGTATCTCAGGGAGCTAACTATGGCTACACCTTC.

This clonotype showed up many times. V gene TRBV29-1 combines with J gene TRBJ2-2; 13 positions agree with TRBD2. The CDR3 length is 15 residues. From germline, CDR1 is SQVTM and CDR2 ANQGSEA. The ends lost 6 bases at V and 7 bases at J; junction bases unmatched: 8. In nucleotides, the CDR3 is TGCAGCGTCTTGACTAGCGGGAGGTCCTACGGGGAGCTGTTTTTT. Residues: CSVLTSGRSYGELFF.

This clonotype was counted many times. V is TRBV20-1 and J is TRBJ1-1, with TRBD1 as a possible D gene (5 bases). V was cut by 0 bases and J by 8 bases, with 7 bases left in between. Germline CDR1 reads DFQATT; CDR2 reads SNEGSKA (reference sequence). This CDR3 has 11 amino acids. CDR3 protein: CSAREGVEAFF. Here the CDR3 DNA reads TGCAGTGCTAGAGAGGGGGTGGAAGCTTTCTTT.

This clonotype was observed a handful of times. This chain links TRBV6-6 with TRBJ1-5; D not resolved. V lost 6 bases to trimming and J lost 4 bases, with 16 bases between them. This CDR3 is built from 15 residues. In germline, CDR1 is MNHNY, CDR2 SVGAGI (reference sequence). CDR3 protein: CASRAREALNQPQHF. The CDR3, as DNA: TGTGCCAGCAGAGCTAGGGAGGCACTAAATCAGCCCCAGCATTTT.

The chain carries TRBV5-1 and TRBJ2-2; the match to TRBD1 covers 9 bases. J lost 3 bases, V lost 4 bases, and 4 bases had no gene match. CDR1 and CDR2 (germline): SGHRS, YFSETQ. The CDR3 length is 15 residues. DNA of the CDR3: TGCGCCAGCAGCCCGGACAGGGGAGACACCGGGGAGCTGTTTTTT. As protein: CASSPDRGDTGELFF.

This clonotype turned up a few times. The chain is built from TRBV5-1 and TRBJ2-2; either TRBD1 or TRBD2 may fit D (5 bases each). Germline V gives CDR1 SGHRS, CDR2 YFSETQ. Trimming cost V 7 bases and J 0 bases, with 10 bases left between them. The CDR3 consists of 14 residues. In DNA form, the CDR3 reads TGCGCCAGCTTCGAGGGACCGAACACCGGGGAGCTGTTTTTT. It encodes CASFEGPNTGELFF.

The chain is built from TRBV29-1 and TRBJ2-7, with 7 positions matching TRBD1. V dropped 0 bases and J dropped 2; count of bases not matched to a gene: 7. Germline V lookup: CDR1 SQVTM, CDR2 ANQGSEA. The CDR3 extends over 15 amino acids. For the CDR3, the DNA is TGCAGCGTTGAAGATCGGAGGACAGGCACCTACGAGCAGTACTTC. This sequence encodes CSVEDRRTGTYEQYF.

This clonotype was counted at least ten times. The chain employs TRBV15 and TRBJ1-3; D is uncertain. CDR3 length equals 13 residues. The ends were cut back, 3 bases at V and 8 bases at J, with 11 bases in the middle. Germline CDR1 is LNHNV and CDR2 is YYDKDF (reference sequence). In nucleotides, the CDR3 is TGTGCCACCAGCAGCCCTCTCGAGGACACCATATATTTT. This encodes CATSSPLEDTIYF.

The gene calls are TRBV20-1 and TRBJ2-7; D gene ambiguous. Trimming cost V 8 bases and J 0 bases, with 11 bases left between them. The length of the CDR3 is 12 residues. Germline V lookup: CDR1 DFQATT, CDR2 SNEGSKA (reference sequence). The CDR3 DNA reads as TGCAGTCGCAGACTCACCTCCTACGAGCAGTACTTC. Its protein product is CSRRLTSYEQYF.

For this clonotype: One end of the junction does not line up with germline, which may come from a read error. This chain connects TRBV10-3 to TRBJ2-2; the D call may be TRBD1 or TRBD2 (5 bases each). CDR1 and CDR2 (germline): ENHRY, SYGVKD. CDR3 length: 12 residues. CDR3: CATGPNTGKLFF. The DNA of the CDR3 is TGTGCCACGGGACCTAACACCGGGAAGCTGTTTTTT.

This clonotype was counted ten times or more. The chain uses TRBV20-1 and TRBJ2-7; TRBD1 matches at 7 bases. The CDR3 covers 14 residues. Germline loops: CDR1 DFQATT, CDR2 SNEGSKA (reference sequence). Losses at the gene ends were 4 bases for V and 0 bases for J; bases not matched to a gene: 6. In nucleotides, the CDR3 is TGCAGTGCTATGGACAGGCGGAGCTCCTACGAGCAGTACTTC. As protein: CSAMDRRSSYEQYF.

This clonotype occurred many times. V and J are TRBV19 and TRBJ1-2; TRBD1 is a possible D gene (6 bases). The CDR3 extends over 13 amino acids. Germline V gene data show CDR1 as LNHDA and CDR2 as SQIVND (reference sequence). V lost 6 bases, J lost 5 bases, and 13 bases lay in between. Written as DNA, the CDR3 is TGTGCCAGTAGCGCCGGGACACCTTATGGCTACACCTTC. This encodes CASSAGTPYGYTF.

This clonotype appeared many times. The chain uses TRBV7-9 and TRBJ1-1; 7 bases line up with TRBD1. This CDR3 region has 12 residues. V lost 7 bases, J lost 5 bases, and 4 bases stayed unmatched. Germline V gene sequence: CDR1 SEHNR, CDR2 FQNEAQ (reference sequence). CDR3 nucleotides: TGTGCCAGCAACAGGGGTTATACTGAAGCTTTCTTT. As protein: CASNRGYTEAFF. Full variable domain (rest looked up from reference TRBV7-9 and TRBJ1-1): DTGVSQNPRHKITKRGQNVTFRCDPISEHNRLYWYRQTLGQGPEFLTYFQNEAQLEKSRLLSDRFSAERPKGSFSTLEIQRTEQGDSAMYLCASNRGYTEAFFGQGTRLTVV.

This clonotype was seen only a few times. The chain links TRBV4-2 to TRBJ1-1; D remains unclear. The CDR3 length is 13 residues. Germline-derived CDR1 and CDR2 are LGHNA and YNFKEQ. Trimming pared 0 bases from V and 8 bases from J, leaving 10 bases between. DNA for the CDR3: TGTGCCAGCAGCCAAGAGGGCGCTTCCGAAGCTTTCTTT. Translating it yields CASSQEGASEAFF.

This clonotype was recorded many times. The rearrangement links TRBV10-2 to TRBJ1-1; 7 bases fit TRBD1. Germline CDR1 is WSHSY and CDR2 is SAAADI. Germline trimming cut 8 bases from V and 0 bases from J; bases unmatched to any gene: 6. The CDR3 is 14 residues long. The CDR3 DNA reads as TGCGCCAGCGGGACAGTAAGTATGAACACTGAAGCTTTCTTT. Translation: CASGTVSMNTEAFF.

This chain connects TRBV7-2 to TRBJ2-2, with 14 bases that match TRBD2. Germline CDR1 reads SGHTA; CDR2 reads FQGNSA. CDR3 length: 17 amino acids. With V trimmed by 5 bases and J by 3 bases, 5 bases remained unmatched. CDR3 protein: CASSPRTSGGHTGELFF. The CDR3 region has the DNA TGTGCCAGCAGCCCAAGGACTAGCGGGGGGCACACCGGGGAGCTGTTTTTT.

This clonotype was recorded many times. The chain uses TRBV11-2 and TRBJ1-6; D not certain. The CDR3 runs 15 residues. Germline V CDR1 and CDR2: SGHAT, FQNNGV. V shed 6 bases and J shed 6 bases, with 15 bases lying between them. This CDR3 is CASSPRWSGNSPLHF. DNA of the CDR3: TGTGCCAGCAGTCCTCGGTGGAGTGGTAATTCACCCCTCCACTTT.

With respect to this clonotype: This clone may be a read error of a much larger clone one base away. The V call is TRBV12-3 or TRBV12-4, the J call TRBJ1-1; 9 positions agree with TRBD1. The CDR3 length is 15 residues. The J segment lost 7 bases and the V segment lost 7 bases, leaving 13 bases of the junction unmatched. As DNA, the CDR3 is TGTGCCAGCACTAGGACGGACAGGGGCCATGGTGAAGCTTTCTTT. Its translation is CASTRTDRGHGEAFF.

This clonotype has at least ten counts. The chain is built from TRBV20-1 and TRBJ2-7; D unresolved. There are 14 residues in the CDR3. Trimming took off 3 bases at V and 2 bases at J, with 14 bases between the two ends. Germline V lookup: CDR1 DFQATT, CDR2 SNEGSKA (reference sequence). The DNA for the CDR3 is TGCAGTGCTAGCGCACGGACGGCGGCCTACGAGCAGTACTTC. Translated: CSASARTAAYEQYF.

This chain joins TRBV7-9 and TRBJ1-1, with D possibly TRBD1 on 6 matching bases. Trimming shortened V by 5 bases and J by 1 base, and 17 bases separated the two germline ends. Per the germline V gene, CDR1 is SEHNR and CDR2 is FQNEAQ (reference sequence). This CDR3 has 16 residues. The CDR3 DNA reads TGTGCCAGCAGCCTCGGGAGGAGGGGGAGGAACACTGAAGCTTTCTTT. Translating gives CASSLGRRGRNTEAFF.

The rearrangement uses TRBV5-1 and TRBJ1-3, with D unresolved. This CDR3 region has 15 residues. The germline V gene encodes CDR1 SGHRS and CDR2 YFSETQ. The ends were cut back, 5 bases at V and 0 bases at J, with 12 bases in the middle. This CDR3 reads CASRSQPSSGNTIYF. The CDR3 region has the DNA TGCGCCAGCAGGTCACAGCCCAGCTCTGGAAACACCATATATTTT.

The V gene is TRBV11-2, the J gene TRBJ2-5; 9 bases agree with TRBD1. Germline assignment: CDR1 SGHAT and CDR2 FQNNGV. Germline trimming cut 5 bases from V and 5 bases from J; bases unmatched to any gene: 9. The CDR3 is 15 amino acids. The CDR3 is CASSLAGTGYETQYF. CDR3 bases: TGTGCCAGCAGCCTGGCCGGGACAGGGTACGAGACCCAGTACTTC.

The chain links TRBV7-2 to TRBJ2-7; the D call may be TRBD1 or TRBD2 (5 bases each). The V gene's germline CDR1 is SGHTA and CDR2 FQGNSA. Between the trimmed V and J ends, which lost 6 bases and 4 bases, there was a span of 16 bases. The CDR3 length is 14 residues. CDR3 sequence reads: CASRGPSRVYEQYF. CDR3 coding DNA: TGTGCCAGCAGGGGACCTTCACGGGTTTACGAGCAGTACTTC.